This T cell receptor beta chain was sequenced in a study of T cell repertoires in cytomegalovirus infection. Study as a whole: In public TCR beta signatures, there were indications of both CMV infection and matching HLA type.

One entry per CDR3 protein results from TCRdb running MiXCR on the reads. In the table there are 250,000 to 350,000 distinct CDR3 sequences, roughly 24% of which are singletons. General observations from the study: Carriers of CMV plus the relevant HLA were identified by cumulative public TCR beta family frequency. Predominance within the ex vivo response was attributable to HLA-C-restricted CMV-specific TCR beta clonotypes.

Concerning this clonotype: Antigen unknown.

Germline CDR1 LGHNA, CDR2 YNFKEQ. V shed 4 bases, J shed 0 bases, and the junction held 8 bases outside the gene matches. The CDR3 has 16 residues. The sequence was obtained from a human donor in good health (CMV status not recorded). Some clones in this sample may be carry-over from other donors' samples. V is TRBV4-2 and J is TRBJ1-1; 7 bases match TRBD1. Input material: PBMCs. This chain's CDR3 is CASSRSPGTVNTEAFF. CDR3 coding DNA: TGTGCCAGCAGCCGAAGTCCCGGGACAGTGAACACTGAAGCTTTCTTT.